The 32 T cell receptor beta chains below were found in one sample sequenced in a study of T cell responses to AZD1222 COVID-19 vaccine. The assay was immunoSEQ multiplex PCR, and TCRdb's table has in-frame clones only and misses some. The table includes about 92,000 clones, approximately 84% detected once. The specimen was peripheral blood, collected on day 0 of AZD1222 vaccination. The receptors originated from an adult in good health.

V and J are TRBV3-1 (or the pseudogene TRBV3-2) and TRBJ1-5; D unclear. CDR1 is LGHDT, CDR2 YNNKEL, per germline (reference sequence). The CDR3 extends over 14 amino acids. V dropped 0 bases and J dropped 4 bases, with 7 bases sitting between them. As DNA, the CDR3 is TGTGCCAGCAGCCAAGATCGGGTAAATCAGCCCCAGCATTTT. Encoded protein: CASSQDRVNQPQHF.

V gene TRBV6-5 combines with J gene TRBJ2-3, with a tentative D call TRBD2 (7 bases). The CDR3 spans 15 residues. Germline assignment: CDR1 MNHEY and CDR2 SVGAGI. Trimming cost V 0 bases and J 4 bases, with 11 bases left between them. The CDR3 DNA reads as TGTGCCAGCAGTTACTCTAGGGGGGGCGCAGATACGCAGTATTTT. It translates to CASSYSRGGADTQYF.

The V call is TRBV6-6, the J call TRBJ1-6; D unclear. This CDR3 contains 14 residues. Trimming cost V 0 bases and J 7 bases, with 7 bases left between them. Germline V gene lookup returns CDR1 MNHNY and CDR2 SVGAGI (reference sequence). DNA for the CDR3: TGTGCCAGCAGTTACTCGGGAGTAAATTCACCCCTCCACTTT. It is translated as CASSYSGVNSPLHF.

The chain couples TRBV11-3 to TRBJ2-1, with 16 bases matching TRBD2. Trimming at V came to 3 bases and at J to 7 bases, leaving 9 bases not matched to a gene. Germline V CDR1 and CDR2: SGHNT, YENEEA. The CDR3 runs 18 residues. The CDR3 is CASSLGLAGGPVLNEQFF. CDR3 sequence (DNA): TGTGCCAGCAGCTTGGGACTAGCGGGAGGGCCAGTTCTGAATGAGCAGTTCTTC.

The V gene is TRBV19, the J gene TRBJ1-1; TRBD1 matches 9 bases. The CDR3 sequence is 13 residues long. After removal of 5 bases from V and 5 bases from J, the junction contained 3 bases not matched to a gene. Germline lookup yields CDR1 LNHDA and CDR2 SQIVND (reference sequence). CDR3 region: CASSEGQGTEAFF. The CDR3 DNA sequence: TGTGCCAGTAGTGAAGGACAGGGGACTGAAGCTTTCTTT.

The CDR3 protein is CASSLGLPPDTQYF. Here the CDR3 DNA reads TGTGCCAGCAGTTTAGGGCTACCCCCAGATACGCAGTATTTT. The chain uses TRBV27 and TRBJ2-3; D gene uncertain. The CDR3 is 14 residues long. V was trimmed by 2 bases and J by 4 bases, leaving 10 bases between them. Germline V gene lookup returns CDR1 MNHEY and CDR2 SMNVEV (reference sequence).

Concerning this clone itself: Sequence at one end of the junction differs from germline and may be a read error. The chain links TRBV10-1 to TRBJ1-5, with D maybe TRBD1 (6 bases). This CDR3 region has 13 residues. Germline V gene sequence: CDR1 WNHNN, CDR2 SYGVQD (reference sequence). In DNA form, the CDR3 reads TGCGCCAGCAGTGAGTCGGGGGACACGGTTCCTTTTTTT. Translation: CASSESGDTVPFF.

The chain employs TRBV30 and TRBJ1-2, with D hard to call. The CDR3 is 11 residues long. The germline gives CDR1 GTSNPN, CDR2 SVGIG (reference sequence). Trimming took 4 bases from V and 2 from J, leaving 5 bases between them. The CDR3: CAWMRNYGYTF. The CDR3 region has the DNA TGTGCCTGGATGAGGAACTATGGCTACACCTTC.

The chain has TRBV27 and TRBJ1-6; D is unresolved. Per germline, CDR1 MNHEY and CDR2 SMNVEV (reference sequence). Trimming removed 6 bases from V and 6 bases from J, with 15 bases in between. This CDR3 has 15 residues. The CDR3 loop is CASRNSRGSNSPLHF. DNA for the CDR3: TGTGCCAGCAGGAACTCGCGGGGATCTAATTCACCCCTCCACTTT.

This rearrangement joins TRBV28 to TRBJ1-6; 9 bases are a match to TRBD1. The CDR3 is made up of 15 amino acids. CDR1 and CDR2 (germline): MDHEN, SYDVKM. The V segment lost 5 bases and the J segment 4 bases; nucleotides outside the gene matches: 3. The CDR3 DNA reads TGTGCCAGCAGTGGACAGGGGCGGTATAATTCACCCCTCCACTTT. Amino acid sequence: CASSGQGRYNSPLHF. The full variable domain, with the rest looked up from reference TRBV28 and TRBJ1-6, is DVKVTQSSRYLVKRTGEKVFLECVQDMDHENMFWYRQDPGLGLRLIYFSYDVKMKEKGDIPEGYSVSREKKERFSLILESASTNQTSMYLCASSGQGRYNSPLHFGNGTRLTVT.

This chain connects TRBV7-7 to TRBJ2-7; TRBD1 or TRBD2 may be the D gene (6 bases each). This CDR3 is 16 amino acids long. V lost 2 bases, J lost 3 bases, and 17 bases lay in between. Germline V gene lookup returns CDR1 SSHAT and CDR2 FNYEAQ (reference sequence). In nucleotides, the CDR3 is TGTGCCAGCAGCTTACCCGCGGGGACACCCAACTACGAGCAGTACTTC. Translation gives CASSLPAGTPNYEQYF.

The V call is TRBV6-5, the J call TRBJ2-7; possible D gene TRBD1, 6 bases. Per the germline V gene, CDR1 is MNHEY and CDR2 is SVGAGI. The V gene lost 5 bases and the J gene lost 5 bases, with 13 bases spanning the gap. This CDR3 is built from 13 residues. CDR3 sequence reads: CASSRQVLHEQYF. Here the CDR3 DNA reads TGTGCCAGCAGTCGACAGGTTCTCCACGAGCAGTACTTC.

This clone occurred a few times. This chain links TRBV6-5 with TRBJ1-3; TRBD1 agrees at 8 bases. The V gene end was trimmed by 7 bases and the J gene end by 0 bases; junction bases not matched to a gene: 2. Per the germline V gene, CDR1 is MNHEY and CDR2 is SVGAGI. CDR3 size: 14 residues. CDR3 coding DNA: TGTGCCAGCACCGACAGGGGCTCTGGAAACACCATATATTTT. Its translation is CASTDRGSGNTIYF.

The rearrangement uses TRBV30 and TRBJ1-1; D is uncertain. Trimming pared 2 bases from V and 2 bases from J, leaving 9 bases between. Germline V CDR1 and CDR2: GTSNPN, SVGIG (reference sequence). This CDR3 comprises 13 residues. The CDR3 here is CAWSSTYNTEAFF. The CDR3 DNA reads as TGTGCCTGGAGTTCCACCTATAACACTGAAGCTTTCTTT.

V gene TRBV5-6 combines with J gene TRBJ1-6; D unresolved. Germline CDR1 SGHDT, CDR2 YYEEEE. With 1 base removed from V and 6 bases from J, the gap between germline ends came to 2 bases. CDR3 length equals 12 residues. CDR3 in DNA: TGTGCCAGCAGCTTGATTAATTCACCCCTCCACTTT. Translated, it gives CASSLINSPLHF.

J is TRBJ2-7 and V is TRBV20-1; no clear D gene. Germline V lookup: CDR1 DFQATT, CDR2 SNEGSKA (reference sequence). Trimming took off 3 bases at V and 3 bases at J, with 12 bases between the two ends. The CDR3 consists of 13 residues. The CDR3 loop is CSASVVHGYEQYF. CDR3 in DNA: TGCAGTGCTAGTGTGGTTCACGGCTACGAGCAGTACTTC.

The genes are TRBV5-6 and TRBJ1-2; 7 bases line up with TRBD1. Germline V gene lookup returns CDR1 SGHDT and CDR2 YYEEEE. Trimming cost V 4 bases and J 4 bases; bases outside gene matches: 10. There are 15 residues in the CDR3. CDR3: CASSPTGVGRYGYTF. CDR3 DNA sequence: TGTGCCAGCAGCCCAACAGGGGTGGGGCGCTATGGCTACACCTTC.

The chain recombines TRBV4-2 with TRBJ2-7; a weak D match, TRBD2 (5 bases). Per germline, CDR1 LGHNA and CDR2 YNFKEQ. There are 17 residues in the CDR3. Trimming removed 1 base from V and 2 bases from J, with 18 bases in between. The CDR3, as DNA: TGTGCCAGCAGCCAAGTACCGGGCGGCGGGCTCGCCTACGAGCAGTACTTC. Protein: CASSQVPGGGLAYEQYF.

The rearrangement uses TRBV24-1 and TRBJ2-7; D is possibly TRBD2 (6 bases). This CDR3 region has 13 residues. Trimming left V 7 bases short and J 0 bases short, with 9 bases between. Looked up from germline, CDR1 is KGHDR and CDR2 is SFDVKD. The CDR3 coding sequence is TGTGCCACCAGGGACGGGAGCTCCTACGAGCAGTACTTC. Its protein is CATRDGSSYEQYF.

The chain employs TRBV10-3 and TRBJ1-1, with a weak D call TRBD1 (5 bases). Germline CDR1 ENHRY, CDR2 SYGVKD. The CDR3 runs 15 residues. Trimming stripped 6 bases from V and 1 base from J, with 15 bases between. The CDR3 sequence: CAIRNPQGTNTEAFF. In DNA form, the CDR3 reads TGTGCCATCAGGAACCCCCAGGGTACGAACACTGAAGCTTTCTTT.

Comment on this clone: The limits of the CDR3 on the DNA are not certain, so only TCRdb's listed CDR3 is given. J is TRBJ1-2 and V is TRBV21-1. TRBV21-1 is a recognized pseudogene. The CDR3 is 16 residues long, ends included. The CDR3 reads CASTFWGAGSNYGYTF.

The chain has TRBV30 and TRBJ1-2; the D gene is possibly TRBD1 (5 bases). The germline V and J ends were trimmed by 3 bases and 2 bases, with 16 bases remaining between them. The CDR3 spans 15 residues. The germline V gene has CDR1 GTSNPN and CDR2 SVGIG (reference sequence). CDR3 nucleotides: TGTGCCTGGAGGTCAGACAGCCTCTTAAACTATGGCTACACCTTC. Its translation: CAWRSDSLLNYGYTF. Complete variable domain (other parts from reference TRBV30 and TRBJ1-2): SQTIHQWPATLVQPVGSPLSLECTVEGTSNPNLYWYRQAAGRGLQLLFYSVGIGQISSEVPQNLSASRPQDRQFILSSKKLLLSDSGFYLCAWRSDSLLNYGYTFGSGTRLTVV.

V usage is TRBV11-2 and J usage is TRBJ1-4; TRBD1 might be the D (5 bases). The CDR3 has 14 residues. CDR1 and CDR2 from the germline V gene are SGHAT and FQNNGV. The V end lost 5 bases, the J end lost 6 bases, and 13 bases lay between the germline ends. The DNA for the CDR3 is TGTGCCAGCAGCCGAACGGGGGAGGATGAAAAACTGTTTTTT. Encoded protein: CASSRTGEDEKLFF.

This clone was detected only once. This sequence joins TRBV7-9 and TRBJ1-1, with D unresolved. This CDR3 comprises 16 residues. The germline V and J ends were trimmed by 2 bases and 0 bases, with 13 bases remaining between them. CDR1 and CDR2 (germline): SEHNR, FQNEAQ (reference sequence). The CDR3 region is CASSLRLRSMNTEAFF. The DNA for the CDR3 is TGTGCCAGCAGCTTAAGGCTGAGGAGTATGAACACTGAAGCTTTCTTT.

This clone has only one observation. This chain links TRBV12-3 or TRBV12-4 with TRBJ1-4; the D is unclear. The CDR3 extends over 13 amino acids. Trimming stripped 7 bases from V and 7 bases from J, with 13 bases between. CDR3 sequence (DNA): TGTGCCAGCACTAGGGAATATAGTGAAAAACTGTTTTTT. Translating it yields CASTREYSEKLFF.

The rearrangement joins TRBV5-3 to TRBJ1-5, with D possibly being TRBD1 (6 bases). TRBV5-3 is marked as an open reading frame, function uncertain. The ends were cut back, 4 bases at V and 0 bases at J, with 8 bases in the middle. CDR3 length: 14 residues. Here the CDR3 reads CARSPTGSNQPQHF. In nucleotides, the CDR3 is TGTGCCAGAAGCCCGACAGGTAGCAATCAGCCCCAGCATTTT.

This chain connects TRBV29-1 to TRBJ1-1; D is undetermined. In germline, CDR1 is SQVTM, CDR2 ANQGSEA. The ends were cut back, 0 bases at V and 4 bases at J, with 12 bases in the middle. The CDR3 runs to 14 residues. CDR3 coding DNA: TGCAGCGTTGAAGAGGGGAAGGGTGGCACTGAAGCTTTCTTT. Its translation: CSVEEGKGGTEAFF.

The J gene is TRBJ2-7, the V gene TRBV18; no clear D. Germline CDR1 reads KGHSH; CDR2 reads LQKENI. V lost 3 bases, J lost 2 bases, and 8 bases lay in between. CDR3 length: 13 residues. CDR3 loop: CASSPAPAYEQYF. The CDR3 DNA follows: TGTGCCAGCTCACCGGCGCCAGCCTACGAGCAGTACTTC.

This clone was detected a few times. The chain is built from TRBV15 and TRBJ1-1; D is ambiguous. The CDR3 totals 13 residues. The V and J ends lost 8 bases and 4 bases respectively, with 14 bases between them. Germline lookup yields CDR1 LNHNV and CDR2 YYDKDF (reference sequence). CDR3 bases: TGTGCCACCCGGCTCACCCTGAGCACTGAAGCTTTCTTT. Amino acid sequence: CATRLTLSTEAFF.

The chain combines TRBV10-3 with TRBJ2-3; 9 bases agree with TRBD2. Germline V gives CDR1 ENHRY, CDR2 SYGVKD. J was trimmed by 2 bases and V by 2 bases; bases with no gene match: 2. This CDR3 has 15 residues. Written as DNA, the CDR3 is TGTGCCATCAGTGAGCCGGGACTAGCCACAGATACGCAGTATTTT. Its protein product is CAISEPGLATDTQYF.

This clone appeared a single time. The chain recombines TRBV5-1 with TRBJ2-7; D unresolved. V lost 0 bases and J 6 bases, leaving 10 bases between the germline ends. CDR1 SGHRS and CDR2 YFSETQ come from the germline V gene. The CDR3 runs 13 residues. The CDR3 nucleotides read TGCGCCAGCAGCTTGGCCCCTGTCCCCGAGCAGTACTTC. Amino acids: CASSLAPVPEQYF.

The V call is TRBV25-1, the J call TRBJ1-2; D is unclear. Germline V gene data show CDR1 as MGHDK and CDR2 as SYGVNS. The V and J ends lost 1 base and 2 bases respectively, with 11 bases between them. The CDR3 has 15 amino acids. CDR3 in DNA: TGTGCCAGCAGTGAATTAGGCGGACGGAACTATGGCTACACCTTC. The encoded protein is CASSELGGRNYGYTF.